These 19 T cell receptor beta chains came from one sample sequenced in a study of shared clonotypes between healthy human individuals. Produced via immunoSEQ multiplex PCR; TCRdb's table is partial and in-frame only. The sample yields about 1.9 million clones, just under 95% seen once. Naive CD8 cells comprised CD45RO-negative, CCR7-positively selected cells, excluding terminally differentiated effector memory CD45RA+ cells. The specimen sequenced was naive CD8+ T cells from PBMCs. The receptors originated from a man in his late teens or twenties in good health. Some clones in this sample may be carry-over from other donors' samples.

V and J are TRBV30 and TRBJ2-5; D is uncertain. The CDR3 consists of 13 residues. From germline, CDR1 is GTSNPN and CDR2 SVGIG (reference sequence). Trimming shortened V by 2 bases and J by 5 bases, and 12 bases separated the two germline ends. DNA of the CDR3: TGTGCCTGGAGTCAAGGCCCCCGGGAGACCCAGTACTTC. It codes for CAWSQGPRETQYF.

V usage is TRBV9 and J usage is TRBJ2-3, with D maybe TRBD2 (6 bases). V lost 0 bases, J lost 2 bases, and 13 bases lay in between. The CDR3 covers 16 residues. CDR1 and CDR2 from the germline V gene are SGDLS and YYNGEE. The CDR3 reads CASSVESGAVTDTQYF. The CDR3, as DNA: TGTGCCAGCAGCGTAGAATCGGGAGCAGTCACAGATACGCAGTATTTT. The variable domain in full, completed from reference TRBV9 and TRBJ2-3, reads DSGVTQTPKHLITATGQRVTLRCSPRSGDLSVYWYQQSLDQGLQFLIQYYNGEERAKGNILERFSAQQFPDLHSELNLSSLELGDSALYFCASSVESGAVTDTQYFGPGTRLTVL.

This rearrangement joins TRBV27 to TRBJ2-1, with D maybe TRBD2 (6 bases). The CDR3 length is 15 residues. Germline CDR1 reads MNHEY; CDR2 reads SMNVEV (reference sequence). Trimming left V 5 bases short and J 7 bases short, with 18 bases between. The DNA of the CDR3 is TGTGCCAGCAGTCTGGTCTGGGGGGACTGGAATGAGCAGTTCTTC. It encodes CASSLVWGDWNEQFF.

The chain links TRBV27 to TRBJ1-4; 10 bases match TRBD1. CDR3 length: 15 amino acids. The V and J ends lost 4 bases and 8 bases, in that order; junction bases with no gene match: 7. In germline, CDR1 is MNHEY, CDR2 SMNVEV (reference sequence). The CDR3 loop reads CASSSRDRGDEKLFF. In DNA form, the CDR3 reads TGTGCCAGCAGTTCACGGGACAGGGGAGACGAAAAACTGTTTTTT.

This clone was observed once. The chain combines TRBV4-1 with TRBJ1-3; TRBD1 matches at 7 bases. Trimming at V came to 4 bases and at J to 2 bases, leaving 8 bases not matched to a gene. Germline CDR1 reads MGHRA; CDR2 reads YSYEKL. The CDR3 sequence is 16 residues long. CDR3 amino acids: CASSLYQGTAGNTIYF. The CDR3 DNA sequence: TGCGCCAGCAGCCTTTATCAGGGGACAGCTGGAAACACCATATATTTT.

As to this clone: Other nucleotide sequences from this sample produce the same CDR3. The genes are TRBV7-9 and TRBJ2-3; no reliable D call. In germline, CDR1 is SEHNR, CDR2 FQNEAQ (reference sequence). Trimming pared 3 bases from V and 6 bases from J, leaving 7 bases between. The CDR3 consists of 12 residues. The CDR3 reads CASSFGEDTQYF. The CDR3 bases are TGTGCCAGCAGCTTCGGCGAGGATACGCAGTATTTT.

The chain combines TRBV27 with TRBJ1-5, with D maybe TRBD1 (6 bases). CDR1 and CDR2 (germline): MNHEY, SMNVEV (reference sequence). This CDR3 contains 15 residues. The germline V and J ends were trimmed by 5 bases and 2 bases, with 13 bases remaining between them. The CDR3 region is CASSPNRARNQPQHF. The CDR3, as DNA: TGTGCCAGCAGTCCCAACAGGGCGCGCAATCAGCCCCAGCATTTT.

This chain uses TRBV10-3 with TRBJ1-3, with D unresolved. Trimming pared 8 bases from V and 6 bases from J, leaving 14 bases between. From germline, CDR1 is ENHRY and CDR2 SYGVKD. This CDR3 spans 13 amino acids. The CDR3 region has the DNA TGTGCCATCCCGGGCGAGGGCCAAAACACCATATATTTT. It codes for CAIPGEGQNTIYF.

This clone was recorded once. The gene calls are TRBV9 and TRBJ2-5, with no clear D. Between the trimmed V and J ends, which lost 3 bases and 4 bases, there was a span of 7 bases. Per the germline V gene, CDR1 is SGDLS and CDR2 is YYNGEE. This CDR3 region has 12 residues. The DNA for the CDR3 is TGTGCCAGCAGCGAACTCGGAGAGACCCAGTACTTC. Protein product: CASSELGETQYF.

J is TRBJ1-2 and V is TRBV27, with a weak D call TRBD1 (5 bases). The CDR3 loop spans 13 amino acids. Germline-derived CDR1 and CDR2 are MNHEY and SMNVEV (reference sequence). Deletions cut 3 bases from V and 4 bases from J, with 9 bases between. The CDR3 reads CASSFGGAYGYTF. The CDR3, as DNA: TGTGCCAGCAGTTTTGGAGGGGCCTATGGCTACACCTTC.

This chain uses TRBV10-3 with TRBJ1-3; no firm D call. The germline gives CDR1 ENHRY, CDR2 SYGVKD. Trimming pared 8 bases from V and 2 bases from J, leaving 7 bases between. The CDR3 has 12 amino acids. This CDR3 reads CAIRVAGNTIYF. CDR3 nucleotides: TGTGCCATCCGGGTTGCTGGAAACACCATATATTTT.

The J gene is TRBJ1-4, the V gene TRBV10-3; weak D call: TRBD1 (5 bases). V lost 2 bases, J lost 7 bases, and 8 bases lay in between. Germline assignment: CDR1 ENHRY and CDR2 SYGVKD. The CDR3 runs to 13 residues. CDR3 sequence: CAISEGGSEKLFF. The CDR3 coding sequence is TGTGCCATCAGTGAGGGGGGTAGTGAAAAACTGTTTTTT.

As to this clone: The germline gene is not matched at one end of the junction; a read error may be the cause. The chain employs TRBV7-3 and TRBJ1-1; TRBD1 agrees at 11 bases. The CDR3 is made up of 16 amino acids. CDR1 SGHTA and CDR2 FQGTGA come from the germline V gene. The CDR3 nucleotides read TGTGCCAGCAGCATAACCGGGACAGGGGGTAGCACTGAAGCTTTCTTT. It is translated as CASSITGTGGSTEAFF. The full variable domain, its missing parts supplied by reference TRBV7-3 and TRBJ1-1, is GAGVSQTPSNKVTEKGKYVELRCDPISGHTALYWYRQSLGQGPEFLIYFQGTGAADDSGLPNDRFFAVRPEGSVSTLKIQRTERGDSAVYLCASSITGTGGSTEAFFGQGTRLTVV.

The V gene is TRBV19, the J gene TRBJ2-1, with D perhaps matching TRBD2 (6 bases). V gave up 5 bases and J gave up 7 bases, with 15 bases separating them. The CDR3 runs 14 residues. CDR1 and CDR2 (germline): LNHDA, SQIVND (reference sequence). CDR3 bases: TGTGCCAGTAGTCCGCGGGACGGACGAAATGAGCAGTTCTTC. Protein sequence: CASSPRDGRNEQFF.

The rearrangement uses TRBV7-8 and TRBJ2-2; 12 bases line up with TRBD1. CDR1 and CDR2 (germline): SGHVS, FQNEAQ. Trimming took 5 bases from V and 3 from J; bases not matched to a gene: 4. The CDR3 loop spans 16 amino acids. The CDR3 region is CASSRGTGGDTGELFF. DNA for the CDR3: TGTGCCAGCAGCCGCGGGACAGGGGGCGACACCGGGGAGCTGTTTTTT.

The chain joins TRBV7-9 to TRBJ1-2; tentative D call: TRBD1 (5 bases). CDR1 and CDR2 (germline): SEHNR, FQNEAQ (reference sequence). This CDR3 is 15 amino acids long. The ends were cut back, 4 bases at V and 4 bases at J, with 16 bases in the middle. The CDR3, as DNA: TGTGCCAGCAGCTCATCCAGGGCAGACATCTATGGCTACACCTTC. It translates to CASSSSRADIYGYTF.

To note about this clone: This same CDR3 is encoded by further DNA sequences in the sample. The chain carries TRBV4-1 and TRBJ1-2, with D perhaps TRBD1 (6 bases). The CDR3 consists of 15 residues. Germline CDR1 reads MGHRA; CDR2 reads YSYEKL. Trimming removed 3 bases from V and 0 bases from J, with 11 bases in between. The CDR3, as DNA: TGCGCCAGCAGCCACTTAACAGGGCCTAACTATGGCTACACCTTC. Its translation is CASSHLTGPNYGYTF.

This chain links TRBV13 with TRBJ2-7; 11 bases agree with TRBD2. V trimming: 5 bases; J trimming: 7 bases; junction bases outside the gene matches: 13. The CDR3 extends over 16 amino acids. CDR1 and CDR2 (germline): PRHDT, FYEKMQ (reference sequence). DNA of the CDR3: TGTGCCAGCAGCCCTACTAGCGGGGGAGTTCTGGAGGAGCAGTACTTC. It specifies CASSPTSGGVLEEQYF.

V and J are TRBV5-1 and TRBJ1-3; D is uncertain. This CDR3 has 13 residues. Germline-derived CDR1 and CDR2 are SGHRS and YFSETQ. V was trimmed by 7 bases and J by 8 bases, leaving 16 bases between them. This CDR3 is CASRRRGEDTIYF. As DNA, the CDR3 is TGCGCCAGCCGAAGGCGTGGAGAAGACACCATATATTTT.